This T cell receptor beta chain derives from a study of cytomegalovirus exposure and HLA in healthy donors (dated by TCRdb to about 2017). Describing the broader study: An earlier analysis of roughly 500 of the donors reported more than 250 Gb of sequence data and around 110 million unique TCR beta sequences from about 179 million T cells. In addition to the first cohort of about 650 subjects, a separate validation cohort of under 150 different subjects was used. The aim of the study was to test whether cataloging public T cell receptors could identify signatures of past pathogen exposure. Among almost 400 genotyped donors of the cohort, an average of roughly 240,000 unique TCR beta nucleotide sequences were sequenced per donor, roughly 18% of them non-productive. Every repertoire in the discovery cohort had been generated on one and the same sequencing platform. Genome-wide SNP genotypes for about 55% of the 666 donors were used in a later genetic analysis, which treated that subset as a discovery cohort. The study profiled the T cell repertoires of about 640 subjects by immunosequencing and related them to cytomegalovirus serostatus. Of the 398 genotyped donors, around 81% fell in the genetic ancestry cluster associated with self-reported Caucasian donors. Class I and class II HLA loci were covered by the typing at four-digit resolution. Roughly five DR-DQ haplotypes were handled as single units for association and clustering, since linkage in the cohort was strong. An earlier analysis of several hundred of the donors applied high-throughput TCR beta sequencing to assess whether each TCR beta V gene segment acted as functional or pseudogenic. To predict cytomegalovirus infection status, the study combined high-throughput TCR immunosequencing, statistical association of individual TCRs with disease status, and machine learning. The later analysis used no new phenotypic data to find candidate immune exposures, relying instead on TCR beta sequences and their occurrence across donors. Approximately 300 gigabases of sequencing data and around 90 million unique TCR sequences made up an early release that covered some 640 HLA-typed donors. A later analysis re-analyzed previously published TCR beta repertoires from several hundred donors and added high-resolution HLA genotyping to study TCR occurrence patterns. Donor age, sex, ethnicity and CMV serostatus were compiled alongside the repertoire data. The number of donors typed differed by locus, with roughly 620-640 for A, B, C, DRB1 and DQB1, around 560 for DQA1, about 610 for DPA1, and around 460 for DPB1. Overall results and qualifications from the work: Presence/absence analyses assumed roughly uniform sequencing depth across donors, an assumption that may not hold. The authors suggested that the approach could potentially be extended to other disease states and immunological phenotypes. The sequencing pipeline was judged likely to have produced a cluster of highly shared sequence variants as a technical artifact. A further reported finding was that TCR beta sequences accurately predicted the HLA-A and HLA-B alleles for most subjects in the first cohort. Most TCR sequences were seen in very few donors, while some public TCRs were found in many individuals. In a later analysis, some 17,000 TCR beta sequences were associated with specific HLA alleles at a false discovery rate of 0.05. Linkage disequilibrium might explain the correlated functional status among segregating V segments, but an unknown experimental factor could not be excluded. Because counts were too low, roughly 16 rarely observed V segments, including chromosome 9 orphons, were excluded from the earlier analysis of several hundred of the donors. Compared with equally common non-associated chains, HLA-associated TCR beta chains in a later analysis were more clonally expanded and had lower generation probabilities. Several of the top co-occurrence clusters appeared to be linked to parvovirus B19, influenza, CMV and Epstein-Barr virus, according to a later analysis. In a later genetic analysis, a missense DCLRE1C variant was associated with V-gene and J-gene trimming of TCR beta chains, and the association was replicated in an independent cohort. Some IMGT-functional V segments, including TRBV6-2 and TRBV6-3, could not be distinguished by the 87-base-pair reads and were therefore excluded. A later analysis found that TCR association rates varied across HLA loci, with DRB1 alleles showing the most associated TCRs and HLA-C alleles the fewest. The cohort was sequenced for TCR beta chains only, and without alpha or paired-chain data the features that could be detected were limited. HLA typing was unavailable for some donors at each locus, so association tests used only the typed subset. In an earlier analysis of about 600 of the donors, most TCR beta V segments appeared in productive rearrangements about 87% or about 30% of the time, broadly matching IMGT annotations. In a later genetic analysis, fewer N-insertions in productive TCRs were reported among donors in an Asian-associated ancestry cluster than the approximately 710-donor mean. The classifier was reported to diagnose cytomegalovirus status with high specificity and sensitivity in both the original cohort and the validation cohort. Strong co-occurrence of HLA alleles, especially DR and DQ, made assigning TCR associations to individual alleles difficult. In a later analysis, most CMV-associated TCR beta chains were found to appear HLA-restricted, with HLA associations seemingly driven largely by CMV exposure. Immune exposure information for the cohort was limited to CMV serostatus. The study listed 164 TCR beta chains as associated with cytomegalovirus. A few of the identified cytomegalovirus-associated TCR beta chains were confirmed in vitro to be specific for cytomegalovirus antigens.

As concerns this clone: The clone's antigen remains unknown. Base qualities are missing; no much larger clone stands one base away.

Library preparation employed the immunoSEQ multiplex PCR assay. The multiplex PCR relied on a mix of 60 forward primers for TCR Vbeta segments and 13 reverse primers for TCR Jbeta segments. A multiplex PCR assay on genomic DNA amplified the CDR3 region of rearranged TCR beta genes. The amplified TCR beta libraries were sequenced on the Illumina HiSeq System as 87-base-pair reads. The paper's data handling went like this. A later analysis tallied about 77 million unique TCR beta chains across the 610 or so repertoires, and about 12 million of those chains were shared by two or more donors. To remove PCR and sequencing errors, raw reads were error-corrected and collapsed into unique sequences using a nearest-neighbor algorithm that merged closely related sequences. CDR3 sequences were aligned to IMGT reference sequences to assign V, D and J gene segments. For a sequence to be retained, at least a six-nucleotide match to both a V gene segment and a J gene segment was required. A rearrangement was called productive if the CDR3 had no stop codons and remained in frame with V and J, and every other rearrangement was called non-productive. CDR3 was defined by IMGT convention, running from the second conserved V-encoded cysteine to the conserved J-encoded phenylalanine. The earlier analysis of approximately 590 of the donors excluded any sequence lacking an unambiguous match to a single V gene segment. An earlier analysis of approximately 590 of the donors called V segments functional above 56.7% productive rearrangements and segregating when the between-donor standard deviation exceeded 5%. A statistical classification framework was built for diagnosing cytomegalovirus status from the catalog of TCR beta chain sequences. A later analysis assigned V and J genes by comparing TCR nucleotide sequences with IMGT/GENE-DB human TR gene sequences. The TCRdist pipeline was used in a later analysis to assign CDR3 sequences and most-parsimonious VDJ recombination scenarios. A later analysis defined each TCR beta chain by its CDR3 amino acid sequence plus V-gene family, and excluded reads lacking a unique V-gene family. As a way to deal with suspected cross-contamination and a sequencing artifact, a later analysis dropped 500 to 700 nucleotide sequences that were highly shared and had low generation probability. In a later analysis, a clonal expansion index was calculated for each public chain from normalized within-repertoire ranks of inferred template counts. In a later analysis, generation probabilities were computed with a VDJ recombination model fitted to out-of-frame rearrangements, and the resulting probabilities were checked against IGoR. In a later analysis, hypergeometric tests were used to score TCR-TCR, TCR-HLA and TCR-CMV co-occurrence, with a repertoire-size bias correction applied to TCR pairs. To estimate false discovery rates, a later analysis permuted the HLA or CMV assignments 20 times. In a later analysis, co-occurring TCRs were grouped with DBSCAN, and TCRdist sequence similarity was added when clustering was performed within HLA-allele-positive subsets. Repertoires with fewer than 30,000 or more than 120,000 public chains, plus five repertoires with anomalous nucleotide sharing, were excluded from co-occurrence clustering. Held by TCRdb, this immuneACCESS table contains in-frame sequences only and omits some clones. Under half of the omission traces to an unresolved V gene where checked; the cause of the rest is unknown. The DNA gave D and trimming, while V, J and clone size come from that table. This sample gives some 270,000 clones in total; about nine tenths of them show up just once. The biggest ten clones account for roughly 1.6% of the sample.

Including cysteine and phenylalanine, the CDR3 has 11 amino acids. Of all the DNA, just the CDR3 is kept, 33 bases in frame from base 1. CDR1 and CDR2, looked up from the germline V gene, are SGHVS and FQNEAQ. V is pared back by 1 base and J by 9 bases, with 4 bases lying between the germline termini. The cohort comprised around 700 healthy bone marrow donors. At the time of sampling, all cohort members were nominally healthy, though unrecorded immune exposures were likely present. The donor tested CMV seronegative and was one of the 352 seronegative cohort members. Each donor provided a peripheral blood sample, and peripheral blood mononuclear cells were used for TCR beta sequencing. The Qiagen DNeasy Blood Extraction Kit was used to extract genomic DNA from the blood cell samples.

Here the chain combines TRBV7-8 and TRBJ2-1; no D gene call is confident. Sequenced input: PBMCs. The receptor comes from a girl aged 2-9 years in good health and CMV-seronegative. The DNA is TGTGCCAGCAGCTTAGGAGTTGAGCAGTTCTTC. It specifies CASSLGVEQFF.